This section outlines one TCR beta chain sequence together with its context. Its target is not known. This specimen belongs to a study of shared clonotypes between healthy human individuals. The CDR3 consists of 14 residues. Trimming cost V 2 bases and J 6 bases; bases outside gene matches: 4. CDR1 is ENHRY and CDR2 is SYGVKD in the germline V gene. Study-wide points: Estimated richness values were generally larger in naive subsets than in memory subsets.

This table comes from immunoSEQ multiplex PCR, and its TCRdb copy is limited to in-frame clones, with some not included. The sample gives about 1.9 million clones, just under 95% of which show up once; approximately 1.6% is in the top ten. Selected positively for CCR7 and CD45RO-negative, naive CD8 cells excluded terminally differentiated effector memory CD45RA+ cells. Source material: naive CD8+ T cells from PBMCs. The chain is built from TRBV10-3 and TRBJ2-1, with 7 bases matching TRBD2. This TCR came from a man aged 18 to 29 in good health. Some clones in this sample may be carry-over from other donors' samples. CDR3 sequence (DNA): TGTGCCATCAGTGAGGGCGCGGGAGTCAATGAGCAGTTCTTC. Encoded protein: CAISEGAGVNEQFF.